Shown below are 7 T cell receptor beta chains from a single sample sequenced in a study of blood T cell repertoires in COVID-19. The protocol was immunoSEQ multiplex PCR, while the TCRdb copy is restricted to in-frame clones and leaves out a portion. The sample has over 450,000 clones; approximately 92% are singletons. The sequenced sample consisted of peripheral blood. The receptors were gathered from a young man with COVID-19, enrolled during active disease.

The rearrangement uses TRBV6-1 and TRBJ1-1; D gene unclear. The germline CDR1 and CDR2 sequences are MNHNS and SASEGT. The CDR3 is 16 amino acids. The V gene lost 0 bases and the J gene lost 2 bases, with 13 bases spanning the gap. This CDR3 is CASSEARRSVNTEAFF. CDR3 in DNA: TGTGCCAGCAGTGAAGCTAGGAGGTCGGTCAACACTGAAGCTTTCTTT.

The V and J genes are TRBV5-7 and TRBJ2-7; no clear D. TRBV5-7 is placed among ORFs of uncertain function. The ends were cut back, 0 bases at V and 2 bases at J, with 6 bases in the middle. CDR3 length: 13 amino acids. CDR3 loop: CASSLDSPYEQYF. The CDR3 DNA is TGTGCCAGCAGCTTGGACAGTCCCTACGAGCAGTACTTC.

The gene calls are TRBV27 and TRBJ2-7, with 9 bases that match TRBD2. Germline CDR1 reads MNHEY; CDR2 reads SMNVEV (reference sequence). Trimming at V came to 3 bases and at J to 3 bases, leaving 3 bases not matched to a gene. The CDR3 covers 14 residues. DNA for the CDR3: TGTGCCAGCAGTTTTCGGCGGGAGGGCTACGAGCAGTACTTC. This translates into CASSFRREGYEQYF.

This clone appeared once. The chain recombines TRBV11-3 with TRBJ2-2, with 10 bases that match TRBD2. Germline assignment: CDR1 SGHNT and CDR2 YENEEA. The CDR3 has 16 residues. V dropped 2 bases and J dropped 6; count of bases not matched to a gene: 6. CDR3 DNA sequence: TGTGCCAGCAGCTTACGCCTAGCGGGGGTAGCCGGGGAGCTGTTTTTT. It encodes CASSLRLAGVAGELFF.

V usage is TRBV14 and J usage is TRBJ2-7, with D hard to call. Germline V gene lookup returns CDR1 SGHDN and CDR2 FVKESK. The CDR3 spans 12 residues. The germline V and J ends were trimmed by 4 bases and 0 bases, with 4 bases remaining between them. CDR3 protein: CASSRSSYEQYF. CDR3 nucleotides: TGTGCCAGCAGCCGGAGCTCCTACGAGCAGTACTTC.

The rearrangement uses TRBV10-3 and TRBJ2-1; D call uncertain. Trimming cost V 3 bases and J 8 bases, with 8 bases left between them. Germline-derived CDR1 and CDR2 are ENHRY and SYGVKD. This CDR3 has 12 residues. CDR3 amino acids: CAISDNRDEQFF. DNA of the CDR3: TGTGCCATCAGTGATAACCGCGATGAGCAGTTCTTC.

The chain is built from TRBV4-1 and TRBJ2-1; D may be TRBD2 (5 bases). The CDR3 has 14 amino acids. Trimming shortened V by 0 bases and J by 10 bases, and 13 bases separated the two germline ends. Germline-derived CDR1 and CDR2 are MGHRA and YSYEKL. The CDR3 loop reads CASSQDRLASEQFF. The CDR3 DNA reads as TGCGCCAGCAGCCAAGATCGCCTAGCAAGCGAGCAGTTCTTC.